Each of the 12 T cell receptor beta chains below was sequenced from the same sample in a study of CD8 T cells in ankylosing spondylitis. TCRdb redid the calling of the 5' RACE reads with MiXCR, one entry per CDR3 protein. This table holds about 140,000 distinct CDR3 sequences, roughly 7.7% found once. Material for sequencing was synovial fluid, either unsorted or a sorted T cell fraction (not recorded which). The receptors stem from a male donor with ankylosing spondylitis.

Only a few counts were recorded for this clonotype. The chain combines TRBV15 with TRBJ1-6; 10 nucleotides agree with TRBD1. This CDR3 contains 15 residues. V lost 3 bases and J lost 10; bases outside the gene matches: 6. Per the germline V gene, CDR1 is LNHNV and CDR2 is YYDKDF (reference sequence). The CDR3 loop is CATSSLTGGRSPLHF. CDR3 DNA sequence: TGTGCCACCAGCAGCCTGACAGGGGGCAGATCACCCCTCCACTTT.

This clonotype occurred many times. The chain combines TRBV6-5 with TRBJ1-4, with 7 bases identical to TRBD1. This CDR3 spans 15 amino acids. Trimming removed 3 bases from V and 4 bases from J; junction bases left unmatched: 5. Germline V gene lookup returns CDR1 MNHEY and CDR2 SVGAGI. The CDR3 sequence is CASSYTGVLNEKLFF. CDR3 sequence (DNA): TGTGCCAGCAGTTATACAGGGGTTCTTAATGAAAAACTGTTTTTT.

This clonotype came up many times. The V and J genes are TRBV5-4 and TRBJ2-1; D perhaps matches TRBD2 (6 bases). Between the trimmed V and J ends, which lost 4 bases and 0 bases, there was a span of 17 bases. CDR1 is SGHNT, CDR2 YYREEE, per germline (reference sequence). This CDR3 has 17 amino acids. CDR3 region: CASSPGVGISSYNEQFF. CDR3 nucleotide sequence: TGTGCCAGCAGCCCGGGGGTAGGGATCAGCTCCTACAATGAGCAGTTCTTC.

The chain employs TRBV10-1 and TRBJ1-1; D gene ambiguous. The CDR3 contains 14 residues. CDR1 is WNHNN, CDR2 SYGVQD, per germline (reference sequence). The V gene lost 6 bases and the J gene lost 0 bases, with 11 bases spanning the gap. The CDR3 coding sequence is TGCGCCAGCAGCTCAGCGTTCATGAACACTGAAGCTTTCTTT. This sequence encodes CASSSAFMNTEAFF.

J is TRBJ2-4 and V is TRBV20-1, with D possibly TRBD1 on 6 matching bases. V was cut by 4 bases and J by 5 bases, with 15 bases left in between. CDR1 DFQATT and CDR2 SNEGSKA come from the germline V gene (reference sequence). This CDR3 is built from 14 residues. CDR3 coding DNA: TGCAGTGCTATTCCCCCCTGGACAGAAAACATTCAGTACTTC. This codes for CSAIPPWTENIQYF.

The chain combines TRBV5-1 with TRBJ2-1; tentatively, D is TRBD1 (6 bases). CDR1 SGHRS and CDR2 YFSETQ come from the germline V gene. The CDR3 has 15 amino acids. Trimming took off 4 bases at V and 3 bases at J, with 14 bases between the two ends. CDR3 amino acids: CASSPTTGNYNEQFF. The CDR3 bases are TGCGCCAGCAGCCCCACCACAGGGAACTACAATGAGCAGTTCTTC.

There are many counts of this clonotype. The genes are TRBV20-1 and TRBJ1-1; D possibly corresponds to TRBD1 (5 bases). There are 14 residues in the CDR3. The germline gives CDR1 DFQATT, CDR2 SNEGSKA (reference sequence). V dropped 3 bases and J dropped 6 bases, with 17 bases sitting between them. The CDR3: CSASPRVYRPEAFF. CDR3 nucleotides: TGCAGTGCTAGCCCCAGGGTGTATCGGCCTGAAGCTTTCTTT.

In its sample, this clonotype was seen a few times. The rearrangement links TRBV4-3 to TRBJ1-1; D is perhaps TRBD1 (5 bases). The CDR3 covers 14 residues. From germline, CDR1 is LGHNA and CDR2 YSLEER. Deletions cut 4 bases from V and 1 base from J, with 10 bases between. The CDR3 nucleotides are TGCGCCAGCAGCCGAGACAGCCAGAACACTGAAGCTTTCTTT. Protein: CASSRDSQNTEAFF.

In this sample, this clonotype turned up many times. J is TRBJ2-5 and V is TRBV15, with 14 bases that match TRBD2. Germline-derived CDR1 and CDR2 are LNHNV and YYDKDF (reference sequence). This CDR3 spans 16 amino acids. Trimming removed 3 bases from V and 10 bases from J; junction bases left unmatched: 10. Written as DNA, the CDR3 is TGTGCCACCAGCAGGAGACTAGCGGGGGGGCGAGATAACCAGTACTTC. It is translated as CATSRRLAGGRDNQYF.

At least ten counts were recorded for this clonotype. This chain uses TRBV4-3 with TRBJ1-1; possibly TRBD1 for D (5 bases). The CDR3 spans 14 residues. CDR1 and CDR2 (germline): LGHNA, YSLEER. Deletions cut 4 bases from V and 4 bases from J, with 13 bases between. CDR3 nucleotide sequence: TGCGCCAGCAGCCGGGGCGCTTGGGGCACTGAAGCTTTCTTT. Protein sequence: CASSRGAWGTEAFF.

V gene TRBV28 combines with J gene TRBJ2-5; unclear D gene. Trimming pared 0 bases from V and 3 bases from J, leaving 14 bases between. The CDR3 extends over 16 amino acids. Germline V gives CDR1 MDHEN, CDR2 SYDVKM. The CDR3 loop is CASSLWRSSVEETQYF. The CDR3 nucleotides read TGTGCCAGCAGTTTATGGAGATCATCCGTCGAAGAGACCCAGTACTTC. Full variable domain (remainder filled in from reference TRBV28 and TRBJ2-5): DVKVTQSSRYLVKRTGEKVFLECVQDMDHENMFWYRQDPGLGLRLIYFSYDVKMKEKGDIPEGYSVSREKKERFSLILESASTNQTSMYLCASSLWRSSVEETQYFGPGTRLLVL.

This clonotype was observed a few times. This chain links TRBV7-2 with TRBJ2-1, with TRBD2 matching over 8 bases. Germline V gene sequence: CDR1 SGHTA, CDR2 FQGNSA. Germline trimming cut 5 bases from V and 0 bases from J; bases unmatched to any gene: 3. CDR3 length: 15 residues. The CDR3 nucleotides read TGTGCCAGCAGCCTACTAGCGGTCTCCTACAATGAGCAGTTCTTC. Its protein is CASSLLAVSYNEQFF.